A selection of T cell receptor beta chains follows, all from one sample in a study of blood T cells in healthy people across ages. From the 5' RACE reads, TCRdb called clonotypes with MiXCR, one entry per CDR3 protein. The table has around 1,500,000 distinct CDR3 sequences, 28% seen once; the top ten hold around 7.7%. Sequences were obtained from blood. These receptors were collected from a woman in her twenties or thirties in good health. CDR3s include the opening cysteine and the closing phenylalanine or tryptophan. D genes are given only for firm matches. The listing skips clone size in some rows; elsewhere it reads once, few, many or a size class.

clone size	J gene	V gene	D gene	CDR3 length	CDR3 DNA	CDR3 protein
few	TRBJ2-1	TRBV7-2	.	13	TGTGCCAGCAGCTTAGCGTATAGTACTGAGCAGTTCTTC	CASSLAYSTEQFF
.	TRBJ1-6	TRBV27	.	12	TGTGCCAGCAGGGGGCTCAATTCACCCCTCCACTTT	CASRGLNSPLHF
few	TRBJ2-4	TRBV12-3/TRBV12-4	TRBD2	19	TGTGCCAGCAGCCGGCGGGGTAGCGGGGACCAACTAGCCAAAAACATTCAGTACTTC	CASSRRGSGDQLAKNIQYF
few	TRBJ1-6	TRBV7-3	.	13	TGTGCCAGCAGCTTAATGGCGGGAGAACCCCTCCACTTT	CASSLMAGEPLHF
.	TRBJ2-3	TRBV24-1	.	13	TGTGCCACCAGCACCGTGACCGGGGATACGCAGTATTTT	CATSTVTGDTQYF
many	TRBJ2-1	TRBV12-3/TRBV12-4	TRBD2	17	TGTGCCAGCAGTCCCCGACTAGCGGGAAGCTCCTACAATGAGCAGTTCTTC	CASSPRLAGSSYNEQFF
.	TRBJ2-3	TRBV6-5	TRBD1	16	TGTGCCAGCAAATGGACAGGGGGCGGAAGACAAGATACGCAGTATTTT	CASKWTGGGRQDTQYF
many	TRBJ2-7	TRBV5-1	TRBD2	14	TGCGCCAGCAGCGCAGCGGGACGGACCTACGAGCAGTACTTC	CASSAAGRTYEQYF
.	TRBJ2-5	TRBV28	.	13	TGTACCAGCCGGATGACAGGGAGGGAGACCCAGTACTTC	CTSRMTGRETQYF
few	TRBJ1-2	TRBV20-1	.	12	TGCAGTGCCCAAGGGGAAGTCGGCGGCTACACCTTC	CSAQGEVGGYTF
.	TRBJ1-2	TRBV18	.	15	TGTGCCAGCTCACCACCGAGGGACTTTAACTATGGCTACACCTTC	CASSPPRDFNYGYTF
once	TRBJ2-3	TRBV5-1	TRBD2	15	TGCGCCAGCAGCATGGCGACTAGCAGAGCAGATACGCAGTATTTT	CASSMATSRADTQYF
.	TRBJ2-2	TRBV5-6	.	15	TGTGCCAGCAATCCTAGGGGGGCGGACACCGGGGAGCTGTTTTTT	CASNPRGADTGELFF
few	TRBJ2-1	TRBV10-3	.	13	TGTGCCATCAGTGCGAACTACCACAATGAGCAGTTCTTC	CAISANYHNEQFF
many	TRBJ1-1	TRBV6-5	.	14	TGTGCCAGCAGCCTTACTGGACAGCGACGTGAAGCTTTCTTT	CASSLTGQRREAFF
few	TRBJ2-1	TRBV7-2	.	14	TGTGCCAGCAGCTTAGCGCTATACTCCGAGACCCAGTTCTTC	CASSLALYSETQFF
.	TRBJ2-5	TRBV12-3/TRBV12-4	.	14	TGTGCCAGCAGTTTTATGGCAGGGACAGAGACCCAGTACTTC	CASSFMAGTETQYF
.	TRBJ2-3	TRBV12-3/TRBV12-4	.	13	TGTTCCGGCAGTTTAACTACTGCAGATACGCAGTATTTT	CSGSLTTADTQYF
.	TRBJ1-1	TRBV27	.	13	TGTGCCAGCCACAGGGATCTAAACACTGAAGCTTTCTTT	CASHRDLNTEAFF
.	TRBJ2-5	TRBV27	.	15	TGTGCCAGCATATGGTATAGGGAGGAAGGAGAGACCCAGTACTTC	CASIWYREEGETQYF
few	TRBJ1-5	TRBV7-2	.	16	TGTGCCAGCAGCGCCCCCCCGATTGGGGTTAATCAGCCCCAGCATTTT	CASSAPPIGVNQPQHF
.	TRBJ1-1	TRBV29-1	.	12	TGCAGCGGAGGAGGTGCGAACACTGAAGCTTTCTTT	CSGGGANTEAFF
many	TRBJ2-7	TRBV12-3/TRBV12-4	TRBD1	15	TGTGCCAGCAGTTTACCCGGACAGGGCCTCTACGAGCAGTACTTC	CASSLPGQGLYEQYF
few	TRBJ2-3	TRBV20-1	.	17	TGCAGTGCTAGAGGGTTGGAAGACCAATCCTTCACAGATACGCAGTATTTT	CSARGLEDQSFTDTQYF
few	TRBJ1-5	TRBV9	.	13	TGTGCCAGCAGCGCATGGGGGGGCCAGCCCCAGCATTTT	CASSAWGGQPQHF
.	TRBJ2-3	TRBV20-1	.	16	TGCAGTGCCCAGGGGGGGATAGGGGGGTCCACAGATACGCAGTATTTT	CSAQGGIGGSTDTQYF
few	TRBJ1-5	TRBV20-1	.	16	TGCAGTGCTAGAGGTCTCCAGGGAGGGAACAATCAGCCCCAGCATTTT	CSARGLQGGNNQPQHF
.	TRBJ1-2	TRBV3-1	.	12	TGTGCCAGCAGCCAAGTAGGTGTCGGCTACACCTTC	CASSQVGVGYTF
few	TRBJ2-3	TRBV20-1	TRBD2	16	TGCAGTGCTAGGGAATGGACTAGCCGACGCACAGATACGCAGTATTTT	CSAREWTSRRTDTQYF
.	TRBJ1-1	TRBV2	.	14	TGTGCCAGCACCGGATACGGGGAATCTCCTGAAGCTTTCTTT	CASTGYGESPEAFF
.	TRBJ1-1	TRBV27	.	15	TGTGCCAGCAGTTCCAGGGTATTTGAGAACACTGAAGCTTTCTTT	CASSSRVFENTEAFF
few	TRBJ2-1	TRBV5-1	TRBD1	13	TGCGCCAGCAGCTTGGCTTCTGGACAGGGCCGGTTCTTC	CASSLASGQGRFF
.	TRBJ2-3	TRBV20-1	.	15	TGCAGTGCTAGAGATACGGCAGGGGGGACAGATACGCAGTATTTT	CSARDTAGGTDTQYF
.	TRBJ1-2	TRBV14	.	18	TGTGCCAGCAGCCAAGACCCACGGGGACGTTGGGGGAGCTATGGCTACACCTTC	CASSQDPRGRWGSYGYTF
once	TRBJ2-1	TRBV2	.	14	TGTGCCAGCAGTGTTGGTAGCGACTACAATGAGCAGTTCTTC	CASSVGSDYNEQFF